The clone carrying this TCR beta chain has a handful of counts. Its antigen is as yet unknown. The sample is drawn from a study of blood T cells in healthy people across ages. General study findings and limits: The study found more naive CD4+ cells and higher diversity in long-lived than aged donors. As naive T cell percentage varied, TCR beta diversity correlated strongly with it.

The CDR3 is made up of 15 amino acids. Germline CDR1 KGHDR, CDR2 SFDVKD. The trim removed 5 bases at V and 3 bases at J, leaving 7 bases unmatched. The authors ran a second PCR of 7 to 11 cycles using a sample-barcoded 5' primer and a J-beta primer mix. Carrying 12 random nucleotides, a template-switch adaptor labeled each individual cDNA molecule. TCRdb processed the 5' RACE reads anew with MiXCR; each CDR3 protein has one entry. The profile covers over 750,000 distinct CDR3 sequences, with around 25% appearing a single time and roughly a tenth taken by the ten largest. These same records also appear under a second study, on T cells of mothers and their children. That work states: A few healthy Caucasian mothers and their six children donated.

The receptor comes from a boy aged 5-17 years in good health. The chain is built from TRBV24-1 and TRBJ2-5; 8 nucleotides match TRBD2. Sequences were obtained from blood. The CDR3: CATSGVETSEETQYF. The CDR3 bases are TGTGCCACCAGTGGGGTCGAGACTAGCGAAGAGACCCAGTACTTC.